These 2 T cell receptor beta chains share one sample of origin, sequenced in a study of blood T cell repertoires in COVID-19. Produced via immunoSEQ multiplex PCR; TCRdb's table is partial and in-frame only. The top ten clones hold under 2.5% of a sample with some 200,000 clones, 85% of them seen once. Sequencing input: peripheral blood. The receptors originated from a woman between 65 and 79 years old with COVID-19, enrolled during active disease.

This clone was recorded a few times. Distinct nucleotide sequences in the sample also encode this CDR3. The chain uses TRBV27 and TRBJ2-2, with D possibly being TRBD2 (5 bases). This CDR3 has 16 amino acids. V was shortened by 3 bases and J by 0 bases, with 11 bases between the two germline ends. CDR1 is MNHEY and CDR2 is SMNVEV in the germline V gene (reference sequence). CDR3 sequence (DNA): TGTGCCAGCAGTTTCTCGGGGTCTGCGAACACCGGGGAGCTGTTTTTT. Translated, it gives CASSFSGSANTGELFF.

The genes are TRBV19 and TRBJ2-6; 10 bases agree with TRBD1. V lost 6 bases to trimming and J lost 0 bases; unmatched junction nucleotides: 8. There are 18 residues in the CDR3. Germline V gene sequence: CDR1 LNHDA, CDR2 SQIVND (reference sequence). CDR3 DNA: TGTGCCAGTAGGTTTACCGGGACAGGGGTCTCTGGGGCCAACGTCCTGACTTTC. This gives the protein CASRFTGTGVSGANVLTF. The variable domain in full, with the rest retrieved from reference TRBV19 and TRBJ2-6, is DGGITQSPKYLFRKEGQNVTLSCEQNLNHDAMYWYRQDPGQGLRLIYYSQIVNDFQKGDIAEGYSVSREKKESFPLTVTSAQKNPTAFYLCASRFTGTGVSGANVLTFGAGSRLTVL.